Given below is one TCR beta chain in context. Clones were read by immunoSEQ multiplex PCR, and TCRdb kept only the in-frame ones, dropping some. The profile shows about 350,000 clones, about 92% of them singletons. This entry belongs to a study of blood T cell repertoires in COVID-19. This CDR3 is 14 amino acids long. Germline V gene sequence: CDR1 SGHVS, CDR2 FNYEAQ. Trimming took 4 bases from V and 8 from J; bases not matched to a gene: 8. The chain employs TRBV7-6 and TRBJ2-1; 7 nucleotides agree with TRBD1. The sequenced sample was peripheral blood. The source is a woman in her sixties with COVID-19, enrolled during active disease. The CDR3 protein is CASSSQTGFDEQFF. CDR3 DNA: TGTGCCAGCAGCTCACAGACAGGGTTCGATGAGCAGTTCTTC.